This T cell receptor beta chain was captured in a study of CD8+ T cells in alopecia areata. Points from the study as a whole: Scalp lesions, especially in alopecia totalis/universalis, had higher clonality than normal scalp. Between patients, shared TCR sequences were less clear than in mice. This was possibly due in part to HLA diversity in the patient population. Scalp sequencing captures resident alphabeta T cells of normal skin too.

Sorted populations comprised CD4+ and CD8+ T cells obtained from PBMCs. Sequencing templates came from extracted RNA that was reverse transcribed into cDNA. Repertoires were generated with immunoSEQ multiplex PCR, while TCRdb's copy carries only in-frame clones and drops some. The sample consists of around 97,000 clones, less than 70% of them appearing once. About this clone: What it binds is unknown.

The TCR comes from a human donor in good health. The sequenced sample consisted of CD4+ T cells sorted from blood.

Written as DNA, the CDR3 is TGCAGCTCTAGGGTAGGGACGAACACTGAAGCTTTCTTT. It yields the protein CSSRVGTNTEAFF. The V and J genes are TRBV29-1 and TRBJ1-1; tentative D call: TRBD1 (5 bases). The CDR3 sequence is 13 residues long. V was cut by 8 bases and J by 1 base, with 14 bases left in between. Per the germline V gene, CDR1 is SQVTM and CDR2 is ANQGSEA.